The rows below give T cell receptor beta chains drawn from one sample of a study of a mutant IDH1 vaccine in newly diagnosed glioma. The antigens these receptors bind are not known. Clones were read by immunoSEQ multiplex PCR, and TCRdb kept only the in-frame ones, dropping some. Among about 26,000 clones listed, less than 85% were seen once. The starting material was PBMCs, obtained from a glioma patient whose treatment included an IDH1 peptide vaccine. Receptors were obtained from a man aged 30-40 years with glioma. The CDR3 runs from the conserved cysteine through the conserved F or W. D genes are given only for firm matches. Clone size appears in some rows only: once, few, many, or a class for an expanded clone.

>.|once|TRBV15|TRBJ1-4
TGTGCCACCAGCAGAGAGAGTGGAGTGATACGCGGAGGTAATGAAAAACTGTTTTTT
CATSRESGVIRGGNEKLFF
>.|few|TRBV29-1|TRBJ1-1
TGCAGCGTCCGAATGACAGCCACTGAAGCTTTCTTT
CSVRMTATEAFF
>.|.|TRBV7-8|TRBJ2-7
TGTGCCAGCAGCTCCCCCGGCTACGAGCAGTACTTC
CASSSPGYEQYF
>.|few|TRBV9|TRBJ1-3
TGTGCCAGTGCCAGCTCTGGAAACACCATATATTTT
CASASSGNTIYF
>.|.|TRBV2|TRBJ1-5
TGTGCCAGCAGGCTCCTCGATTATCAGCCCCAGCATTTT
CASRLLDYQPQHF
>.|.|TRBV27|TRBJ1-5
TGTGCCAGCAGTTTAGCGGGGCGAGATCAGCCCCAGCATTTT
CASSLAGRDQPQHF
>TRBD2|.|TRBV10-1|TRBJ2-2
TGCGCCAGCAGTCGGGAGGTAGCGAACACCGGGGAGCTGTTTTTT
CASSREVANTGELFF
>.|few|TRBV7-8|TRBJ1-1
TGTGCCAGCAGCCCCACGGGACAATACCTGAACACTGAAGCTTTCTTT
CASSPTGQYLNTEAFF
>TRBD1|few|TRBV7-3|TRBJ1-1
TGTGCCAGCAGCCCCTTTCCCAGGGGGAGAATGAACACTGAAGCTTTCTTT
CASSPFPRGRMNTEAFF
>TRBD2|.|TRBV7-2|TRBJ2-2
TGTGCCAGCAGCCGGACTAGCGGTTTGAACACCGGGGAGCTGTTTTTT
CASSRTSGLNTGELFF
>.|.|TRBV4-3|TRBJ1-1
TGCGCCAGCAGCCAATTGGGGCCGGGTGAAGCTTTCTTT
CASSQLGPGEAFF
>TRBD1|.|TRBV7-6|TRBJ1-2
TGTGCCAGCAGCCCCCTGGACAGGGGCGATGGCTACACCTTC
CASSPLDRGDGYTF
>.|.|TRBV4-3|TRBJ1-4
TGCGCCAGCAGCCAAGATTTGTGGGGTGGGGGGGACAATGAAAAACTGTTTTTT
CASSQDLWGGGDNEKLFF
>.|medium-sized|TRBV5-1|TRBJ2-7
TGCGCCAGCAGCTTGGAAGGGGCCGTCTCCTACGAGCAGTACTTC
CASSLEGAVSYEQYF
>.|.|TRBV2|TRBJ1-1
TGTGCCAGCATGGGGGGGGGCGCGAACACTGAAGCTTTCTTT
CASMGGGANTEAFF
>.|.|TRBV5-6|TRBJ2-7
TGTGCCAGCAGCTTTAACGCAGGGTCCTACGAGCAGTACTTC
CASSFNAGSYEQYF
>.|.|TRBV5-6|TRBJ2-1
TGTGCCAGCAGCCGGTCGACGGTTTACAATGAGCAGTTCTTC
CASSRSTVYNEQFF
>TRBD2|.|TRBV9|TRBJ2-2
TGTGCCAGCGGACTAGCGAATCCCGGGGAGCTGTTTTTT
CASGLANPGELFF
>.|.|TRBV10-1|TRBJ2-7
TGCGCCAGCAGTCATTCAGCCTACGAGCAGTACTTC
CASSHSAYEQYF
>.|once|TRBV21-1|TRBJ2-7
TGTGCCAGCACCCCCCTCGGGGCAGGCTCCTACGAGCAGTACTTC
CASTPLGAGSYEQYF
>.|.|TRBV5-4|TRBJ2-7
TGTGCCAGCAGCTTGGGTCGCGGGGCTTCATACGAGCAGTACTTC
CASSLGRGASYEQYF
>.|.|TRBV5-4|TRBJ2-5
TGTGCCAGCAGCTTATTCGAGGGGGGAGAACAAGAGACCCAGTACTTC
CASSLFEGGEQETQYF
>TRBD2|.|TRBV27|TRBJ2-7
TGTGCCAGCAGTTTACGGGGGGAGTCTCACCACGAGCAGTACTTC
CASSLRGESHHEQYF
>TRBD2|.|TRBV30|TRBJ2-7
TGTGCCTGGAGTGTACCTACTAGCGGAACCTACGAGCAGTACTTC
CAWSVPTSGTYEQYF
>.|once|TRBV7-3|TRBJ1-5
TGTGCCAGCAGCTTAGATTCAGGGGGCAATCAGCCCCAGCATTTT
CASSLDSGGNQPQHF
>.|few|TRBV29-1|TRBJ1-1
TGCAGCGTTGTTGGGGGGATAACTGAAGCTTTCTTT
CSVVGGITEAFF
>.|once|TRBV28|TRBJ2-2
TGTGCCAGCAGTTTGGAGGGAACCCTACCCACCGGGGAGCTGTTTTTT
CASSLEGTLPTGELFF
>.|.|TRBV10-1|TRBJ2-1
TGCGCCAGCAGTTCGGGCTGGGGGTTCCGCGCGAATGAGCAGTTCTTC
CASSSGWGFRANEQFF
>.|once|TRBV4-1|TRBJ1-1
TGCGCCAGCAGCCCTTATGACGGGCCGGTTCATGAAGCTTTCTTT
CASSPYDGPVHEAFF
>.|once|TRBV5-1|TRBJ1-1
TGCGCCAGCAGCTTGGCCAATAAAGGGGCTGAAGCTTTCTTT
CASSLANKGAEAFF
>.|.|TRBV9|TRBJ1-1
TGTGCCAGCAGCGTAGGGGGCGGGGAAGGGAACACTGAAGCTTTCTTT
CASSVGGGEGNTEAFF
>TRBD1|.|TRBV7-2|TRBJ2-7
TGTGCCAGCAGCGGAACGGGACAGGGGATCGACGAGCAGTACTTC
CASSGTGQGIDEQYF
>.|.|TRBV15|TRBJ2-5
TGTGCCACCCGGGTGGGGGCAGAGGAGACCCAGTACTTC
CATRVGAEETQYF
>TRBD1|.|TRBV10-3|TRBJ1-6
TGTGCCATCAGTGAGAATGAAGGGGGCGGCGGTTCACCCCTCCACTTT
CAISENEGGGGSPLHF
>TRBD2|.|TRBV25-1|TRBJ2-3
TGTGCCAGCAGTGATTCTAGCGGGGGCCGGGTGACAGATACGCAGTATTTT
CASSDSSGGRVTDTQYF
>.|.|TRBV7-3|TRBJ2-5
TGTGCCAGCAGCTTCTCCGAGGAGACCCAGTACTTC
CASSFSEETQYF
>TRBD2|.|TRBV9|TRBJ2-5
TGTGCCAGCAGCGTAGGGTCTAGCGGGGGATCCCAGTACTTC
CASSVGSSGGSQYF
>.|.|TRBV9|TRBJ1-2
TGTGCCAGCAGCCCTCTTGTCGCGGGCGACTATGGCTACACCTTC
CASSPLVAGDYGYTF
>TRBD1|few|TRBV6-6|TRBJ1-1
TGTGCCAGCAGTTACTCGACAGGGGGTTCTGAAGCTTTCTTT
CASSYSTGGSEAFF
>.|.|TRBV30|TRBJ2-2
TGTGCCTGGAACCCGCTTAATGTGTACACCGGGGAGCTGTTTTTT
CAWNPLNVYTGELFF
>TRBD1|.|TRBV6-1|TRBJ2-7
TGTGCCAGCAACCCGACAGGGGTGGTCTCCTACGAGCAGTACTTC
CASNPTGVVSYEQYF
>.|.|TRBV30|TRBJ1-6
TGTGCCTGGAGTGTTCTCCTCCAGCCGGCCCTCCACTTT
CAWSVLLQPALHF
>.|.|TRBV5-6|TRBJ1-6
TGTGCCAGCAGCTTGGGAGGGGGGAGTTCACCCCTCCACTTT
CASSLGGGSSPLHF
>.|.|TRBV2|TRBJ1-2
TGTGCCAGCAGTGAGACACCCTCTAACTATGGCTACACCTTC
CASSETPSNYGYTF
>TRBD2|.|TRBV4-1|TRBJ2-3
TGCGGATCGACTAGCGGGAGGGCCTCTCCCCCCACAGATACGCAGTATTTT
CGSTSGRASPPTDTQYF